Detailed here is one T cell receptor beta chain. What it recognizes is unknown. The junction and the germline gene differ at one end; a read error may be behind it. The CDR3 sequence is 14 residues long. Germline CDR1 SGHTA, CDR2 FQGNSA. TCRdb passed the RT-PCR reads through MiXCR, listing each CDR3 protein once. The data show hundreds of thousands of distinct CDR3 sequences, 7.6% seen once. The sample is drawn from a study of response to subunit inactivated influenza vaccine. Study-wide results and limits: The authors suggested that every seasonal influenza vaccination recruits few new T cells.

V and J are TRBV7-2 and TRBJ2-7; 8 bases align to TRBD2. Specimen: PBMCs from blood, collected less than 30 months after vaccination. This sequence originates from a man aged 50-75 years who received an inactivated influenza vaccine. The CDR3: CASSLSGAIYKQYF. The CDR3 DNA is TGTGCCAGCAGCCTTAGCGGGGCGATCTACAAGCAGTACTTC.